What follows describes a single T cell receptor beta chain. The record originates from a study of T cell clones after liver transplantation. There are 16 residues in the CDR3. Germline-derived CDR1 and CDR2 are MGHRA and YSYEKL. V shed 3 bases, J shed 1 base, and the junction held 4 bases outside the gene matches. Here immunoSEQ multiplex PCR was the method, and the copy in TCRdb shows in-frame clones only, minus some. The data hold tens of thousands of clones, with 71% observed a single time. The TCR was taken from a human donor who received a liver transplant. V gene TRBV4-1 combines with J gene TRBJ2-7; TRBD2 agrees at 12 bases. The sequences come from CD4+ T cells from blood, collected before liver transplant. The CDR3 nucleotides are TGCGCCAGCAGCCACTTCGGACTAGCGGGGTCCTACGAGCAGTACTTC. Its protein is CASSHFGLAGSYEQYF.